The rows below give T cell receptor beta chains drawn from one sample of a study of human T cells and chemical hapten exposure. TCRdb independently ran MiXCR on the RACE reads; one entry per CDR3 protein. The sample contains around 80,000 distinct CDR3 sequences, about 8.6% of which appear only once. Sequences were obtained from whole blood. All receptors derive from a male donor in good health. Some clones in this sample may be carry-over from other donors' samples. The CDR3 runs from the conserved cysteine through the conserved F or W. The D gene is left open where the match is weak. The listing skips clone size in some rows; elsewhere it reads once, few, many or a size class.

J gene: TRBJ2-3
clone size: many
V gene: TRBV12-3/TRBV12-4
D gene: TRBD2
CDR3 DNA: TGTGCCAGCAGTTCCGGACTAGCGGGAGGAAGAGATACGCAGTATTTT
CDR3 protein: CASSSGLAGGRDTQYF

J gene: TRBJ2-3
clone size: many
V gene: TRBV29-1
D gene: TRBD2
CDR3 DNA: TGCAGCGTTGACTCCAGCGGGAGCCCAGATACGCAGTATTTT
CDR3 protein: CSVDSSGSPDTQYF

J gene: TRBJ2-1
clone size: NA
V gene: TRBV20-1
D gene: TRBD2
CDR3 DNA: TGCAGTGCTAGAAGGCTAGCGGACCCAAATGAGCAGTTCTTC
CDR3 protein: CSARRLADPNEQFF

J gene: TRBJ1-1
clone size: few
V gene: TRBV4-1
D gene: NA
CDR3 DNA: TGCGCCAGCAGCCAAATCCCCCCTGCCGCGAACACTGAAGCTTTCTTT
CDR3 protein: CASSQIPPAANTEAFF

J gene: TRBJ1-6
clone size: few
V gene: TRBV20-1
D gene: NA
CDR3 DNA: TGCAGGAGACCTACAGGGTCTAGTTCACCCCTCCACTTT
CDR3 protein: CRRPTGSSSPLHF

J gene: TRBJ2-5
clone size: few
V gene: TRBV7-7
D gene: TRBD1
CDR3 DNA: TGTGCCAGCAGCCCAGACAGGGGTTGGGAGACCCAGTACTTC
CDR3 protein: CASSPDRGWETQYF

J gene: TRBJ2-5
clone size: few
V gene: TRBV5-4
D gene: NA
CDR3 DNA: TGTGCCAGCAGAGGCCCGGGGACACAAGAGACCCAGTACTTC
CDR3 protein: CASRGPGTQETQYF

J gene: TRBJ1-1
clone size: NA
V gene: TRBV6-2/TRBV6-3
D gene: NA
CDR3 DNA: TGTGCCAGCAGTTACTCGTCAGGAGGAGGGACTGAAGCTTTCTTT
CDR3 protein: CASSYSSGGGTEAFF

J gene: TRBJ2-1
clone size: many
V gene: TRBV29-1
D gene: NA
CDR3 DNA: TGCAGCGCCCGCACGGACACGGGACTGTTCTTC
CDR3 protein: CSARTDTGLFF

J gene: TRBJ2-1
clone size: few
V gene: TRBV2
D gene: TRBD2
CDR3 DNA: TGTGCCAGCAGTGGGAGACTAGCGGGAGAGACCTACAATGAGCAGTTCTTC
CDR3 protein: CASSGRLAGETYNEQFF

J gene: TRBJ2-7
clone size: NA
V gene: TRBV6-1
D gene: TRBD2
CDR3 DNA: TGTGCCAGCAGTGGGAGCATGACTAGCGGGAGCTACGAGCAGTACTTC
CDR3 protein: CASSGSMTSGSYEQYF

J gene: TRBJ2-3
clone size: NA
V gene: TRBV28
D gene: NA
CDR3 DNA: TGTGCCAGCAGTACCTCGACAGCCGATACGCAGTATTTT
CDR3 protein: CASSTSTADTQYF

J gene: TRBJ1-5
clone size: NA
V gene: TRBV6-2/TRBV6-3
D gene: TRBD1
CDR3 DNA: TGTGCCAGCAGCCCGGGACAGGCGTACAATCAGCCCCAGCATTTT
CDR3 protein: CASSPGQAYNQPQHF

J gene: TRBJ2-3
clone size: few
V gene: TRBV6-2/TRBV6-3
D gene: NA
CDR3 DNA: TGTGCCAGCAGTTACTCGATGGTCCAGGGGACGGATACGCAGTATTTT
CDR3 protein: CASSYSMVQGTDTQYF

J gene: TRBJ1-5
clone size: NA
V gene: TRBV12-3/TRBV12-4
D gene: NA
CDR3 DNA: TGTGCCAGCAGCACTGACCGGGCCTTTGGCAATCAGCCCCAGCATTTT
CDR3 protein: CASSTDRAFGNQPQHF

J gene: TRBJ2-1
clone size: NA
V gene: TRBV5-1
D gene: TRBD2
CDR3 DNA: TGCGCCAGCAGCTCAACTAGCGGGAGGTGGAGTGAGCAGTTCTTC
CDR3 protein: CASSSTSGRWSEQFF

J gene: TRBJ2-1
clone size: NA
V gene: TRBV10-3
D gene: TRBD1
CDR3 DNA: TGTGCCATCAGGGTTGACAGGGGACCTTACAATGAGCAGTTCTTC
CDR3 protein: CAIRVDRGPYNEQFF

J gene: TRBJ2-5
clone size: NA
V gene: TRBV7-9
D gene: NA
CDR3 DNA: TGTGCCAGCAGCTTAGCGCTCGCGGGAGAGACCCAGTACTTC
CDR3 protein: CASSLALAGETQYF

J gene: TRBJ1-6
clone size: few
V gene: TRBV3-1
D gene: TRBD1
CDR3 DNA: TGTGCCAGCAGCAAACCGGGACAGAGCTCCTATAATTCACCCCTCCACTTT
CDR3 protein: CASSKPGQSSYNSPLHF

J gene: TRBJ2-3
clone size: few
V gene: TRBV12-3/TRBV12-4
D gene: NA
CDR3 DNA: TGTGCCAGCAGTGGGGTCCGCGTCGCAGATACGCAGTATTTT
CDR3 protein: CASSGVRVADTQYF

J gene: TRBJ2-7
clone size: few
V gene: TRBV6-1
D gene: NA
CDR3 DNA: TGTGCCAGCAGTGTCACACCTCCCCCTAGCTACGAGCAGTACTTC
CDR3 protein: CASSVTPPPSYEQYF

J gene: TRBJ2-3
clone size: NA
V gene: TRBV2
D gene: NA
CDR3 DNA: TGTGTCAGCAGTGGCCCCACAAAATCTAGCACAGATACGCAGTATTTT
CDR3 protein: CVSSGPTKSSTDTQYF

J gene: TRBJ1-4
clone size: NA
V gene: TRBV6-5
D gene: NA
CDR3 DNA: TGTGCCAGCAGTTCCCCGGAGGAGGGCGGAGAAAAACTGTTTTTT
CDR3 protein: CASSSPEEGGEKLFF

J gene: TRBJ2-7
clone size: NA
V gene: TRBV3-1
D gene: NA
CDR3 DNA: TGTGCCAGCAGCCCTGGGCAGGGTGGAAACGAGCAGTACTTC
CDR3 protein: CASSPGQGGNEQYF